This T cell receptor (beta chain) is from a study of CD8+ T cells in alopecia areata. V was clipped by 2 bases and J by 7 bases, with 16 bases between them. Germline V gene lookup returns CDR1 SGHDT and CDR2 YYEEEE. The CDR3 has 15 residues. Following extraction, RNA underwent reverse transcription to cDNA, which served as the sequencing template. This table comes from immunoSEQ multiplex PCR, and its TCRdb copy is limited to in-frame clones, with some not included. The table has roughly 100,000 clones, around 84% seen once; the top ten hold 11%. The treatment is: oral pan-JAK inhibitor, 5-10 mg twice daily.

V gene TRBV5-6 combines with J gene TRBJ2-1, with D perhaps TRBD2 (7 bases). This receptor was taken from a human donor with alopecia areata. Sequenced material: CD8+ T cells sorted from blood, taken at week 34, from a patient treated with tofacitinib. The DNA of the CDR3 is TGTGCCAGCAGCTTTTTCGGGGGGCAGGGTAATGAGCAGTTCTTC. Translation: CASSFFGGQGNEQFF.